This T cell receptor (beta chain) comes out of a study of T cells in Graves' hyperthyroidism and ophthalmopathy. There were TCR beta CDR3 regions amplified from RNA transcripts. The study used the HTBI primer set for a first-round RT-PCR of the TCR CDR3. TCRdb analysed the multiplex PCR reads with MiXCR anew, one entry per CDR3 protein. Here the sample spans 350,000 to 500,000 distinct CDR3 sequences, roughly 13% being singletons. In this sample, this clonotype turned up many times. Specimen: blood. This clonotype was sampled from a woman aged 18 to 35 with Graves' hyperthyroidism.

In nucleotides, the CDR3 is TGTGCCAGCAGCTTGGTAAGGGGATCCTTGGATGAGCAGTTCTTC. This sequence encodes CASSLVRGSLDEQFF. V is TRBV5-5 and J is TRBJ2-1; maybe TRBD1 (5 bases). This CDR3 is 15 amino acids long. With 0 bases removed from V and 8 bases from J, the gap between germline ends came to 15 bases. Per the germline V gene, CDR1 is SGHKS and CDR2 is YYEKEE (reference sequence).